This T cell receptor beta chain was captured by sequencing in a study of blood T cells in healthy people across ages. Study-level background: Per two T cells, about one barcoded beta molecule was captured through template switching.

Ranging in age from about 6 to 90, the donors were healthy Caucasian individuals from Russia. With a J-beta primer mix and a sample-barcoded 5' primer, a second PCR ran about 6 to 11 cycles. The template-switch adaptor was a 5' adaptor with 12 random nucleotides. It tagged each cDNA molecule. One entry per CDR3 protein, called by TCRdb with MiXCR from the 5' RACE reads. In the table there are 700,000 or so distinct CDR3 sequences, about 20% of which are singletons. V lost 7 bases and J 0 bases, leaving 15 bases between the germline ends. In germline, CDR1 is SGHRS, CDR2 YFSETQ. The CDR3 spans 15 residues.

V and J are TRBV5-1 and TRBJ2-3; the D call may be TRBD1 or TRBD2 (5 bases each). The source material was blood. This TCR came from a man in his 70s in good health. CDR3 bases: TGCGCCAGCCGTTTTGGGACCGCTAGCACAGATACGCAGTATTTT. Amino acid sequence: CASRFGTASTDTQYF.